These 13 T cell receptor beta chains originate from one sample sequenced in a study of human T cells and chemical hapten exposure (dated by TCRdb to the early 2020s). This specimen's time point label, interpreted: pre-sensitization, week 0. Sample treatment or condition, as interpreted from the label and publication: therapeutic diphenylcyclopropenone sensitization with weekly scalp DPC. Receptor amplification or capture employed RACE. Sequencing was performed on a NextSeq 500. In TCRdb, the public reads were trimmed at Q25 with fastp and aligned with MiXCR, with productive beta chains retained. Here each entry gathers all rows of one CDR3 protein and keeps the most common genes and DNA. In this sample the table shows about 350,000 distinct CDR3 sequences, over 5% of which occur a single time. The ten largest account for more than 8% of the sample. The material sequenced was whole blood, taken in connection with sensitization to the hapten diphenylcyclopropenone (DPC). The receptors were gathered from a woman aged 18-29 years with alopecia areata. Some clones in this sample may be carry-over from other donors' samples.

This clonotype was found many times. The chain uses TRBV29-1 and TRBJ2-3; D may be TRBD2 (6 bases). The CDR3 covers 13 residues. CDR1 and CDR2 from the germline V gene are SQVTM and ANQGSEA. Trimming pared 3 bases from V and 0 bases from J, leaving 7 bases between. In nucleotides, the CDR3 is TGCAGCGTTGATGGAGGGAGCACAGATACGCAGTATTTT. It translates to CSVDGGSTDTQYF.

There are many counts of this clonotype. The rearrangement uses TRBV27 and TRBJ1-1; D call uncertain. The germline V gene encodes CDR1 MNHEY and CDR2 SMNVEV (reference sequence). This CDR3 region has 14 residues. V lost 2 bases and J 1 base, leaving 8 bases between the germline ends. The CDR3 DNA reads as TGTGCCAGCAGTTTAACGAGCCCGAACACTGAAGCTTTCTTT. This translates into CASSLTSPNTEAFF.

This clonotype was observed a handful of times. The CDR3 nucleotides read TGTGCCAGCAGTCCCATGGGGACCGGGGAGCTGTTTTTT. It encodes CASSPMGTGELFF. This sequence joins TRBV27 and TRBJ2-2; D gene ambiguous. The CDR3 consists of 13 residues. Germline CDR1 MNHEY, CDR2 SMNVEV (reference sequence). V was shortened by 5 bases and J by 5 bases, with 9 bases between the two germline ends.

The chain has TRBV12-5 and TRBJ1-2; 9 positions agree with TRBD1. The CDR3 is 14 amino acids. Germline values: CDR1 LGHNT, CDR2 FRNRAP. Trimming at V came to 7 bases and at J to 6 bases, leaving 9 bases not matched to a gene. CDR3 loop: CASDLTGGLNGYTF. The CDR3 nucleotides are TGTGCTAGTGACCTTACAGGGGGCTTGAATGGCTACACCTTC.

At least ten counts were recorded for this clonotype. V and J are TRBV6-5 and TRBJ2-2, with 7 positions matching TRBD1. J gave up 6 bases and V 2 bases, and 3 bases lay outside the gene matches. Looked up from germline, CDR1 is MNHEY and CDR2 is SVGAGI. The CDR3 is 14 residues long. As DNA, the CDR3 is TGTGCCAGCAGTTACGGGCAGGGGGCCGGGGAGCTGTTTTTT. Translated, it gives CASSYGQGAGELFF.

This clonotype showed up just a few times. This chain joins TRBV6-6 and TRBJ2-2, with D perhaps matching TRBD1 or TRBD2 (5 bases each). V was clipped by 6 bases and J by 5 bases, with 16 bases between them. CDR1 is MNHNY and CDR2 is SVGAGI in the germline V gene (reference sequence). CDR3 size: 15 residues. The CDR3 DNA reads as TGTGCCAGCAGCCCCGGGGCAGGCTTAACCGGGGAGCTGTTTTTT. Translated: CASSPGAGLTGELFF.

The V call is TRBV28, the J call TRBJ1-6; D is perhaps TRBD1 (6 bases). CDR3 length: 13 residues. Germline CDR1 MDHEN, CDR2 SYDVKM. V lost 6 bases to trimming and J lost 7 bases, with 10 bases between them. CDR3 nucleotides: TGTGCCAGCAGAAGGGACATAAATTCACCCCTCCACTTT. Amino acids: CASRRDINSPLHF. The full variable domain, in which reference TRBV28 and TRBJ1-6 provide the parts outside the CDR3, is DVKVTQSSRYLVKRTGEKVFLECVQDMDHENMFWYRQDPGLGLRLIYFSYDVKMKEKGDIPEGYSVSREKKERFSLILESASTNQTSMYLCASRRDINSPLHFGNGTRLTVT.

At least ten counts were recorded for this clonotype. This sequence joins TRBV19 and TRBJ2-4, with D perhaps assigned TRBD1 or TRBD2 (6 bases each). Germline values: CDR1 LNHDA, CDR2 SQIVND (reference sequence). This CDR3 contains 13 residues. Trimming removed 3 bases at V and 8 bases at J, with 11 bases between. The CDR3 region has the DNA TGTGCCAGTAGTATGCGGAGGGGGGACATTCAGTACTTC. Translating gives CASSMRRGDIQYF.

At least ten counts were recorded for this clonotype. This chain connects TRBV6-2 or TRBV6-3 to TRBJ2-3; a weak D match, TRBD1 (6 bases). From germline, CDR1 is MNHEY and CDR2 SVGEGT. Trimming shortened V by 5 bases and J by 9 bases, and 15 bases separated the two germline ends. This CDR3 comprises 13 residues. CDR3 amino acids: CASSRTDRDTQYF. CDR3 coding DNA: TGTGCCAGCAGTCGGACGGACAGAGACACGCAGTATTTT.

V usage is TRBV5-1 and J usage is TRBJ2-1; TRBD1 matches at 11 bases. CDR1 is SGHRS and CDR2 is YFSETQ in the germline V gene. The CDR3 runs 16 residues. With 4 bases clipped from V and 7 bases from J, the junction kept 10 bases outside the gene matches. CDR3 amino acids: CASSRRLRDRGNEQFF. The CDR3 bases are TGCGCCAGCAGCCGCCGGTTACGGGACAGGGGGAATGAGCAGTTCTTC.

A remark on this clonotype: A much larger clone differs from this one at a single base, so this may be a read error. V and J are TRBV6-1 and TRBJ1-6, with D hard to call. Germline CDR1 and CDR2: MNHNS and SASEGT. There are 13 residues in the CDR3. Between the trimmed V and J ends, which lost 4 bases and 11 bases, there was a span of 12 bases. The CDR3 DNA follows: TGTGCCAGCAGTGGAGTTACGGGTGCACCCCTCCACTTT. Encoded protein: CASSGVTGAPLHF.

This sequence joins TRBV9 and TRBJ2-3; tentatively, D is TRBD1 (6 bases). Germline V lookup: CDR1 SGDLS, CDR2 YYNGEE. This CDR3 has 15 amino acids. Trimming removed 3 bases from V and 0 bases from J, with 11 bases in between. This CDR3 reads CASSAEGESTDTQYF. CDR3 nucleotides: TGTGCCAGCAGCGCAGAGGGGGAGAGCACAGATACGCAGTATTTT. The variable domain in full, with the rest retrieved from reference TRBV9 and TRBJ2-3, is DSGVTQTPKHLITATGQRVTLRCSPRSGDLSVYWYQQSLDQGLQFLIQYYNGEERAKGNILERFSAQQFPDLHSELNLSSLELGDSALYFCASSAEGESTDTQYFGPGTRLTVL.

The chain links TRBV19 to TRBJ2-2; TRBD1 matches at 7 bases. The CDR3 length is 14 residues. Looked up from germline, CDR1 is LNHDA and CDR2 is SQIVND (reference sequence). With V trimmed by 9 bases and J by 1 base, 5 bases remained unmatched. The CDR3 is CASRQGGNTGELFF. CDR3 nucleotide sequence: TGTGCCAGCCGACAGGGTGGGAACACCGGGGAGCTGTTTTTT.